Presented here are 5 T cell receptor beta chains from one specimen sequenced in a study of CD8+ T cells in alopecia areata. Indicated treatment: oral pan-JAK inhibitor, 5-10 mg twice daily. Extraction and reverse transcription of RNA yielded cDNA as the sequencing template. The repertoire was sequenced with immunoSEQ multiplex PCR; TCRdb's copy has only in-frame clones and lacks some. Of 90,000 to 150,000 clones listed, about 61% were seen once; the top ten hold approximately 29%. This sample comprised CD8+ T cells sorted from blood, obtained at week 4, from a patient treated with tofacitinib. Source of these receptors: a human donor with alopecia areata.

V is TRBV11-2 and J is TRBJ2-5; no reliable D call. CDR3 length: 13 residues. Between the trimmed V and J ends, which lost 4 bases and 2 bases, there was a span of 8 bases. Germline V gene data show CDR1 as SGHAT and CDR2 as FQNNGV. DNA of the CDR3: TGTGCCAGCAGCTCTTGGGGACAAGAGACCCAGTACTTC. Protein sequence: CASSSWGQETQYF.

The chain carries TRBV30 and TRBJ2-7, with 8 positions matching TRBD1. This CDR3 comprises 14 residues. CDR1 is GTSNPN, CDR2 SVGIG, per germline (reference sequence). J was trimmed by 3 bases and V by 0 bases; bases with no gene match: 4. The CDR3 DNA reads TGTGCCTGGAGTGTCGGGACAGGTCTCTACGAGCAGTACTTC. Translation gives CAWSVGTGLYEQYF.

This clone showed up just a few times. Different DNA sequences within this sample yield the same CDR3. V and J are TRBV30 and TRBJ2-6, with D possibly being TRBD2 (5 bases). Germline V gene sequence: CDR1 GTSNPN, CDR2 SVGIG (reference sequence). The CDR3 runs to 15 residues. Trimming took 2 bases from V and 0 from J, leaving 8 bases between them. The DNA for the CDR3 is TGTGCCTGGAGTACCGGGGTCTCTGGGGCCAACGTCCTGACTTTC. It yields the protein CAWSTGVSGANVLTF.

This clone was picked up a small number of times. The rearrangement joins TRBV4-1 to TRBJ2-5; TRBD2 matches 10 bases. Looked up from germline, CDR1 is MGHRA and CDR2 is YSYEKL. There are 17 residues in the CDR3. Trimming took 1 base from V and 7 from J; bases not matched to a gene: 12. CDR3 bases: TGCGCCAGCAGCCAAGGGCCCACTAGCGGGGAAATCGGGACCCAGTACTTC. Translation: CASSQGPTSGEIGTQYF.

The chain uses TRBV7-9 and TRBJ1-1; D possibly corresponds to TRBD1 (6 bases). This CDR3 has 16 residues. V was trimmed by 5 bases and J by 4 bases, leaving 20 bases between them. From germline, CDR1 is SEHNR and CDR2 FQNEAQ (reference sequence). This CDR3 reads CASSRLGGGQSTEAFF. CDR3 DNA sequence: TGTGCCAGCAGCCGCCTAGGTGGAGGACAGAGCACTGAAGCTTTCTTT.